This T cell receptor (beta chain) was sequenced in a study of blood T cell repertoires in COVID-19. TCRdb's copy holds only in-frame clones and misses some; the assay was immunoSEQ multiplex PCR. This sample carries fewer than 45,000 clones, around three quarters of them seen once, and the ten largest clones take 1.5% to 2.5%. The CDR3 is made up of 14 amino acids. V dropped 1 base and J dropped 6; count of bases not matched to a gene: 4. Germline lookup yields CDR1 SGHTS and CDR2 YDEGEE. This chain uses TRBV5-8 with TRBJ2-3, with 8 bases aligning to TRBD2. Sequencing was performed on peripheral blood. The source is a man between 60 and 75 years old with active COVID-19. As DNA, the CDR3 is TGTGCCAGCAGCTTGTACGGGGGGGAGGATACGCAGTATTTT. Its protein is CASSLYGGEDTQYF. Combining the CDR3 with reference TRBV5-8 and TRBJ2-3 gives the whole variable domain EAGVTQSPTHLIKTRGQQATLRCSPISGHTSVYWYQQALGLGLQFLLWYDEGEERNRGNFPPRFSGRQFPNYSSELNVNALELEDSALYLCASSLYGGEDTQYFGPGTRLTVL.